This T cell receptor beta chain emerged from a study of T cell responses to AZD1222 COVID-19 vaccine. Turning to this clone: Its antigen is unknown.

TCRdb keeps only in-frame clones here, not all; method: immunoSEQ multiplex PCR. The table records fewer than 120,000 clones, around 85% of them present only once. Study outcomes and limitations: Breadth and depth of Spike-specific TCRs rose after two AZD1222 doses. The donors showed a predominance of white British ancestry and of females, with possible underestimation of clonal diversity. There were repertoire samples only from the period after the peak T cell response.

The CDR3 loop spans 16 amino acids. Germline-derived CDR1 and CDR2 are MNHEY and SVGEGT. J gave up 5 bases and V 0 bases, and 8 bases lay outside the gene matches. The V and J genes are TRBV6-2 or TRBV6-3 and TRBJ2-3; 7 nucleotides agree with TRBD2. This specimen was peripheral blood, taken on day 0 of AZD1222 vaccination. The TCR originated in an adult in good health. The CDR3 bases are TGTGCCAGCAGTTACTCGGGACTACCGCCGGGAGATACGCAGTATTTT. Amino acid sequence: CASSYSGLPPGDTQYF.